Shown below are 17 T cell receptor beta chains from a single sample sequenced in a study of T cell responses to AZD1222 COVID-19 vaccine. The method was immunoSEQ multiplex PCR; TCRdb's version includes in-frame clones alone and lacks a portion of them. This table holds 150,000 to 190,000 clones, less than 90% found once. Sequenced material: peripheral blood, taken after recovery from COVID-19. These TCRs come from an adult who had recovered from COVID-19.

The genes are TRBV2 and TRBJ2-3, with D perhaps given as TRBD1 or TRBD2 (7 bases each). Trimming left V 5 bases short and J 3 bases short, with 15 bases between. The germline CDR1 and CDR2 sequences are SNHLY and FYNNEI. The CDR3 length is 15 residues. CDR3 in DNA: TGTGCCAGCAGTCCCCAGGGGGGGGATACAGATACGCAGTATTTT. It is translated as CASSPQGGDTDTQYF. Full variable domain (rest looked up from reference TRBV2 and TRBJ2-3): EPEVTQTPSHQVTQMGQEVILRCVPISNHLYFYWYRQILGQKVEFLVSFYNNEISEKSEIFDDQFSVERPDGSNFTLKIRSTKLEDSAMYFCASSPQGGDTDTQYFGPGTRLTVL.

The genes are TRBV10-2 and TRBJ2-1, with 10 bases aligning to TRBD2. This CDR3 is built from 15 residues. Germline V CDR1 and CDR2: WSHSY, SAAADI. Unmatched junction bases numbered 4, after V lost 3 bases and J lost 5 bases. CDR3 loop: CASSDRLAGDNEQFF. DNA of the CDR3: TGCGCCAGCAGTGATCGGCTAGCGGGGGACAATGAGCAGTTCTTC.

The J gene is TRBJ2-2, the V gene TRBV6-5; no definite D call. Trimming pared 7 bases from V and 5 bases from J, leaving 17 bases between. The CDR3 is 15 residues long. CDR1 is MNHEY and CDR2 is SVGAGI in the germline V gene. CDR3 bases: TGTGCCAGCACCGGACGGATCTCCTTGACCGGGGAGCTGTTTTTT. Protein: CASTGRISLTGELFF.

The chain combines TRBV5-1 with TRBJ2-2; D remains unclear. V lost 0 bases and J 4 bases, leaving 13 bases between the germline ends. The length of the CDR3 is 16 residues. Germline values: CDR1 SGHRS, CDR2 YFSETQ. The CDR3 DNA follows: TGCGCCAGCAGCTTGGATGTAGGGTTATTCACCGGGGAGCTGTTTTTT. Translated, it gives CASSLDVGLFTGELFF.

In its sample, this clone was seen once. The chain recombines TRBV28 with TRBJ2-7; D might be TRBD2 (7 bases). Germline CDR1 is MDHEN and CDR2 is SYDVKM. The CDR3 covers 16 residues. V was clipped by 5 bases and J by 0 bases, with 17 bases between them. DNA for the CDR3: TGTGCCAGCAGTACCGGTACGGGGGGCCTCTCCTACGAGCAGTACTTC. This encodes CASSTGTGGLSYEQYF.

This rearrangement joins TRBV18 to TRBJ2-5; 7 nucleotides agree with TRBD2. The V gene's germline CDR1 is KGHSH and CDR2 LQKENI. The CDR3 loop spans 17 amino acids. The V gene end was trimmed by 1 base and the J gene end by 2 bases; junction bases not matched to a gene: 10. DNA of the CDR3: TGTGCCAGCTCACCACTCCCGGCAGCGGGGCCTCAAGAGACCCAGTACTTC. It codes for CASSPLPAAGPQETQYF.

As regards this clone: One end of the junction varies from germline; a read error may be responsible. Other nucleotide sequences from this sample produce the same CDR3. This sequence joins TRBV15 and TRBJ1-6; no definite D call. Per germline, CDR1 LNHNV and CDR2 YYDKDF (reference sequence). The CDR3 runs to 12 residues. The CDR3 DNA reads TGTGCCACCAGCAGAGATAACTCACCCCTCCACTTT. This gives the protein CATSRDNSPLHF.

This chain connects TRBV5-8 to TRBJ1-1; D gene ambiguous. Germline CDR1 is SGHTS and CDR2 is YDEGEE. Trimming stripped 7 bases from V and 1 base from J, with 11 bases between. There are 13 residues in the CDR3. The CDR3: CASPLIGNTEAFF. Here the CDR3 DNA reads TGTGCCAGCCCTTTGATAGGGAACACTGAAGCTTTCTTT.

This sequence joins TRBV7-9 and TRBJ2-3; 10 bases agree with TRBD2. Germline trimming cut 3 bases from V and 4 bases from J; bases unmatched to any gene: 10. The CDR3 runs to 17 residues. Germline assignment: CDR1 SEHNR and CDR2 FQNEAQ (reference sequence). CDR3 nucleotides: TGTGCCAGCAGCTTTGGGTCAGCGGGGGGGCGCCCAGATACGCAGTATTTT. Protein sequence: CASSFGSAGGRPDTQYF.

V is TRBV29-1 and J is TRBJ1-1, with TRBD1 as a possible D gene (6 bases). This CDR3 has 15 residues. Germline V gene sequence: CDR1 SQVTM, CDR2 ANQGSEA. Trimming shortened V by 4 bases and J by 4 bases, and 19 bases separated the two germline ends. The CDR3 DNA follows: TGCAGCGTTGCGCAGATTGGGGGGCGGATCACTGAAGCTTTCTTT. Translating gives CSVAQIGGRITEAFF.

With respect to this clone: The limits of the CDR3 on the DNA are not certain, so only TCRdb's listed CDR3 is given. The genes are TRBV3-1 (or the pseudogene TRBV3-2) and TRBJ2-2. The germline V gene has CDR1 LGHDT and CDR2 YNNKEL (reference sequence). The CDR3 length is 16 residues, termini included. CDR3 sequence: CASSQTFGAPTGELFF.

The chain employs TRBV23-1 and TRBJ1-2, with 9 bases that match TRBD1. TRBV23-1 counts as an open reading frame of uncertain function. The trim removed 4 bases at V and 3 bases at J, leaving 6 bases unmatched. CDR3 length equals 15 residues. CDR3 DNA: TGCGCCAGCAGTCGAGGGACAGGGTTTGACTATGGCTACACCTTC. This encodes CASSRGTGFDYGYTF.

The chain joins TRBV2 to TRBJ1-5; TRBD1 matches at 9 bases. V lost 10 bases to trimming and J lost 2 bases; unmatched junction nucleotides: 9. There are 15 residues in the CDR3. The germline V gene has CDR1 SNHLY and CDR2 FYNNEI. Written as DNA, the CDR3 is TGTGCCACCTCCCCTACAGGGGGCCGCAATCAGCCCCAGCATTTT. As protein: CATSPTGGRNQPQHF.

This clone was detected a few times. The sample has other DNA sequences that encode this CDR3 too. The chain has TRBV29-1 and TRBJ2-3; weak D call: TRBD1 (6 bases). Germline CDR1 and CDR2: SQVTM and ANQGSEA. The CDR3 extends over 13 amino acids. The V gene lost 3 bases and the J gene lost 1 base, with 8 bases spanning the gap. The chain's CDR3 is CSVDRGGTDTQYF. The CDR3 nucleotides are TGCAGCGTTGACAGGGGTGGCACAGATACGCAGTATTTT.

The chain recombines TRBV3-1 (or the pseudogene TRBV3-2) with TRBJ1-2; weak D call: TRBD1 (5 bases). The germline gives CDR1 LGHDT, CDR2 YNNKEL (reference sequence). V lost 1 base to trimming and J lost 4 bases, with 13 bases between them. This CDR3 comprises 15 residues. The CDR3 loop reads CASSQAHRGPYGYTF. CDR3 bases: TGTGCCAGCAGCCAAGCCCACCGGGGCCCCTATGGCTACACCTTC.

The chain couples TRBV11-2 to TRBJ1-1; D not resolved. This CDR3 contains 18 residues. Germline V lookup: CDR1 SGHAT, CDR2 FQNNGV. V shed 0 bases and J shed 0 bases, with 17 bases lying between them. The CDR3 loop is CASSLDETAHWVNTEAFF. The CDR3 region has the DNA TGTGCCAGCAGCTTAGATGAAACCGCGCATTGGGTGAACACTGAAGCTTTCTTT.

This clone was counted only a few times. V and J are TRBV18 and TRBJ1-1; maybe TRBD1 (6 bases). V lost 3 bases, J lost 6 bases, and 14 bases lay in between. The CDR3 extends over 14 amino acids. The germline V gene encodes CDR1 KGHSH and CDR2 LQKENI. CDR3 DNA sequence: TGTGCCAGCTCACCCGGGGGCCTTAAACCTGAAGCTTTCTTT. Translated: CASSPGGLKPEAFF. Together with reference TRBV18 and TRBJ1-1, the CDR3 gives the full variable domain: NAGVMQNPRHLVRRRGQEARLRCSPMKGHSHVYWYRQLPEEGLKFMVYLQKENIIDESGMPKERFSAEFPKEGPSILRIQQVVRGDSAAYFCASSPGGLKPEAFFGQGTRLTVV.